This TCR beta chain comes out of a study of blood T cell repertoires in COVID-19. As for the study in general: Some COVID-19 samples were acute and others convalescent; all came from the United States, Italy and Spain.

CDR3 length equals 15 residues. From germline, CDR1 is SGHTA and CDR2 FQGNSA. The J segment lost 5 bases and the V segment lost 4 bases, leaving 9 bases of the junction unmatched. The repertoire was sequenced with immunoSEQ multiplex PCR; TCRdb's copy has only in-frame clones and lacks some. The sample lists over 100,000 clones, 86% occurring once. Sequenced: peripheral blood. The chain uses TRBV7-2 and TRBJ2-5; 8 bases align to TRBD1. The clonotype was recovered from a man between 40 and 49 years old with acute or convalescent COVID-19. The CDR3 bases are TGTGCCAGCAGCTCTGATAACAGGGGGTTTGAGACCCAGTACTTC. Protein: CASSSDNRGFETQYF.